The T cell receptor beta chain under discussion was sequenced for a study of blood T cell repertoires in COVID-19. Under the authors' procedure: Reference gene primer amplification gave estimated nucleated cell counts. Method: immunoSEQ multiplex PCR; TCRdb's copy keeps in-frame clones and lacks some. That table furnishes V, J and clone size, whereas the DNA furnished D and trimming. Found here are 300,000 to 400,000 clones, about 90% of them singletons; the top ten hold roughly 0.94%. The germline gives CDR1 LGHDT, CDR2 YNNKEL (reference sequence). This CDR3 has 17 amino acids. The V gene end was trimmed by 0 bases and the J gene end by 2 bases; junction bases not matched to a gene: 5. A remark on this clone: Additional DNA sequences in this sample encode the identical CDR3.

The J gene is TRBJ2-2, the V gene TRBV3-1 (or the pseudogene TRBV3-2); 8 bases map to TRBD2. The sequenced sample was PBMCs or T cells enriched from blood (not recorded which). This sequence originates from a woman under 40 who had recovered from COVID-19. CDR3 sequence: CASSQDPGGGNTGELFF. The DNA for the CDR3 is TGTGCCAGCAGCCAAGATCCCGGGGGGGGAAACACCGGGGAGCTGTTTTTT.